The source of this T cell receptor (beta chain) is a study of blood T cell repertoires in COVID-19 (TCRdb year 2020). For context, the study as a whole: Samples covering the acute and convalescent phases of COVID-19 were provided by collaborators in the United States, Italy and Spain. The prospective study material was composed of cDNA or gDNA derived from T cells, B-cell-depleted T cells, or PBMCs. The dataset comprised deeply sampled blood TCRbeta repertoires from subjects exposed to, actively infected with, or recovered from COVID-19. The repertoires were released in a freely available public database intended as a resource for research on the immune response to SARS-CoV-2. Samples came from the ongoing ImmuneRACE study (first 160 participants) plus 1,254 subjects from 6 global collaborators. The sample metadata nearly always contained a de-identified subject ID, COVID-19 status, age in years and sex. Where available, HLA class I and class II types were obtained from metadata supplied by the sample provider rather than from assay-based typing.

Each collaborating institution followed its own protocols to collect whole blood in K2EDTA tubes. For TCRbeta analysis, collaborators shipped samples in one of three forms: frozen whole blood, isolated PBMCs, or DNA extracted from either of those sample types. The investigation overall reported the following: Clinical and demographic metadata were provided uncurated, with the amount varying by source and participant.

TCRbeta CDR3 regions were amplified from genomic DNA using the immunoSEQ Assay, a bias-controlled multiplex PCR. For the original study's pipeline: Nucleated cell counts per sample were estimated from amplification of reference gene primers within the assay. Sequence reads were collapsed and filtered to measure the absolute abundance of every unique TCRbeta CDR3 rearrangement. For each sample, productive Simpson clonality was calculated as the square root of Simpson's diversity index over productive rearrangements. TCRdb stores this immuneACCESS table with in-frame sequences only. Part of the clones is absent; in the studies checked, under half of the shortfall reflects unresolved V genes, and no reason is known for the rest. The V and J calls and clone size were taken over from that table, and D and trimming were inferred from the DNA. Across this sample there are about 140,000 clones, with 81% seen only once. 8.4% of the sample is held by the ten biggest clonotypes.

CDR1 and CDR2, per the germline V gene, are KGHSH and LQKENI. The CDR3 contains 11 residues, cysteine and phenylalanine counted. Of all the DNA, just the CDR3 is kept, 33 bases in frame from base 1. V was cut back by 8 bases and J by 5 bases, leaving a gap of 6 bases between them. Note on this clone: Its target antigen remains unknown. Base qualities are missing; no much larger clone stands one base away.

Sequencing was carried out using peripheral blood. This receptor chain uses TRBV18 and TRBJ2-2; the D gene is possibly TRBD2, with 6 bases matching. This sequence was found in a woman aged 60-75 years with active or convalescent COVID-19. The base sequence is TGTGCCAGCGGGGGGACCGGGGAGCTGTTTTTT. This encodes CASGGTGELFF. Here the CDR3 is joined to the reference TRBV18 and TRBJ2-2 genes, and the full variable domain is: NAGVMQNPRHLVRRRGQEARLRCSPMKGHSHVYWYRQLPEEGLKFMVYLQKENIIDESGMPKERFSAEFPKEGPSILRIQQVVRGDSAAYFCASGGTGELFFGEGSRLTVL.